The next 27 T cell receptor beta chains were all read from a single sample in a study of cytomegalovirus exposure and HLA in healthy donors. PCR used 60 Vbeta primers and 13 Jbeta primers. The assay was immunoSEQ multiplex PCR, and TCRdb's table has in-frame clones only and misses some. Here the sample spans more than 95,000 clones, 76% being singletons. Sequenced sample: PBMCs. The receptors stem from a woman aged 18-29 years in good health and CMV-seropositive.

Only a few counts were recorded for this clone. The V call is TRBV9, the J call TRBJ1-3, with D tentatively TRBD1 (5 bases). V was shortened by 6 bases and J by 0 bases, with 16 bases between the two germline ends. Looked up from germline, CDR1 is SGDLS and CDR2 is YYNGEE. The CDR3 is 16 amino acids. DNA for the CDR3: TGTGCCAGCACCCCGGACACTTATCACTCTGGAAACACCATATATTTT. It encodes CASTPDTYHSGNTIYF.

The rearrangement uses TRBV7-2 and TRBJ2-7; TRBD1 matches at 10 bases. After removal of 5 bases from V and 5 bases from J, the junction contained 6 bases not matched to a gene. The CDR3 is made up of 14 amino acids. Germline assignment: CDR1 SGHTA and CDR2 FQGNSA. The CDR3 sequence: CASSLRQGANEQYF. DNA of the CDR3: TGTGCCAGCAGCCTGCGACAGGGGGCAAACGAGCAGTACTTC.

The chain combines TRBV28 with TRBJ1-5; D call uncertain. V lost 0 bases and J lost 8, with 5 bases in between. Germline V gene sequence: CDR1 MDHEN, CDR2 SYDVKM. The CDR3 loop spans 12 amino acids. CDR3 bases: TGTGCCAGCAGTTTATGGGCAGAGCCCCAGCATTTT. Its protein product is CASSLWAEPQHF.

The rearrangement joins TRBV6-4 to TRBJ1-2, with 7 nucleotides matching TRBD1. The V gene's germline CDR1 is MRHNA and CDR2 SNTAGT. This CDR3 is 16 amino acids long. V trimming: 3 bases; J trimming: 5 bases; junction bases outside the gene matches: 12. The CDR3 region is CASSEKATGWLYGYTF. CDR3 DNA sequence: TGTGCCAGCAGTGAAAAGGCGACAGGGTGGCTATATGGCTACACCTTC.

The rearrangement uses TRBV7-2 and TRBJ1-2, with 7 positions matching TRBD1. The CDR3 sequence is 13 residues long. The trim removed 5 bases at V and 7 bases at J, leaving 7 bases unmatched. Germline CDR1 is SGHTA and CDR2 is FQGNSA. The CDR3 here is CASSPTGDGGYTF. The CDR3 DNA follows: TGTGCCAGCAGCCCTACAGGGGACGGTGGCTACACCTTC.

CDR3 in amino acids: CAWSFLGGSSGNTIYF. The CDR3 bases are TGTGCCTGGAGTTTTCTAGGGGGCAGCTCTGGAAACACCATATATTTT. The chain links TRBV30 to TRBJ1-3; TRBD1 matches 7 bases. The V segment lost 2 bases and the J segment 0 bases; nucleotides outside the gene matches: 7. This CDR3 is built from 16 residues. CDR1 is GTSNPN, CDR2 SVGIG, per germline (reference sequence).

This sequence joins TRBV11-3 and TRBJ2-5; 12 bases align to TRBD2. Germline V CDR1 and CDR2: SGHNT, YENEEA. CDR3 length: 16 amino acids. Trimming cost V 5 bases and J 0 bases; bases outside gene matches: 4. Here the CDR3 reads CASSNRLAGDQETQYF. The CDR3 nucleotides are TGTGCCAGCAGCAACCGACTAGCGGGAGACCAAGAGACCCAGTACTTC.

This clone was counted once. The chain joins TRBV27 to TRBJ1-5, with 9 positions matching TRBD1. This CDR3 comprises 14 residues. Germline V gene data show CDR1 as MNHEY and CDR2 as SMNVEV (reference sequence). Trimming at V came to 6 bases and at J to 4 bases, leaving 4 bases not matched to a gene. CDR3 protein: CASRPTGGNQPQHF. As DNA, the CDR3 is TGTGCCAGCAGGCCGACAGGGGGGAATCAGCCCCAGCATTTT.

This sequence joins TRBV7-2 and TRBJ2-2; TRBD2 might be the D (5 bases). Germline CDR1 and CDR2: SGHTA and FQGNSA. The CDR3 loop spans 18 amino acids. V shed 4 bases and J shed 7 bases, with 25 bases lying between them. The CDR3 bases are TGTGCCAGCAGCTCGTCAGCCCAAAGGACTGCTTGGGGCGGGGAGCTGTTTTTT. Protein product: CASSSSAQRTAWGGELFF. Together with reference TRBV7-2 and TRBJ2-2, the CDR3 gives the full variable domain: GAGVSQSPSNKVTEKGKDVELRCDPISGHTALYWYRQSLGQGLEFLIYFQGNSAPDKSGLPSDRFSAERTGGSVSTLTIQRTQQEDSAVYLCASSSSAQRTAWGGELFFGEGSRLTVL.

This clone was picked up a small number of times. The chain links TRBV27 to TRBJ2-5, with 7 bases lining up with TRBD1. J gave up 9 bases and V 1 base, and 5 bases lay outside the gene matches. This CDR3 is built from 13 residues. CDR1 MNHEY and CDR2 SMNVEV come from the germline V gene (reference sequence). Here the CDR3 reads CASSLWEQGAQYF. The DNA for the CDR3 is TGTGCCAGCAGTTTATGGGAGCAGGGGGCCCAGTACTTC.

The CDR3 coding sequence is TGCGCCAGCAGCTTATTAGCGGGAGGTCGCACCGGGGAGCTGTTTTTT. Protein sequence: CASSLLAGGRTGELFF. The rearrangement links TRBV5-1 to TRBJ2-2; 10 bases align to TRBD2. This CDR3 has 16 amino acids. Germline loops: CDR1 SGHRS, CDR2 YFSETQ. J gave up 4 bases and V 2 bases, and 5 bases lay outside the gene matches.

The genes are TRBV7-2 and TRBJ1-1; the D gene is possibly TRBD1 (5 bases). The CDR3 has 14 amino acids. Germline-derived CDR1 and CDR2 are SGHTA and FQGNSA. Trimming cost V 3 bases and J 8 bases, with 16 bases left between them. CDR3 coding DNA: TGTGCCAGCAGCTTCAGGAGCGGAGGGGCAGAAGCTTTCTTT. It is translated as CASSFRSGGAEAFF.

The rearrangement uses TRBV30 and TRBJ1-5; weak D call: TRBD1 (5 bases). Trimming pared 0 bases from V and 7 bases from J, leaving 13 bases between. The CDR3 spans 14 residues. The germline gives CDR1 GTSNPN, CDR2 SVGIG (reference sequence). The CDR3 sequence is CAWSVGVPGQPQHF. As DNA, the CDR3 is TGTGCCTGGAGTGTAGGTGTCCCAGGGCAGCCCCAGCATTTT.

The chain has TRBV5-1 and TRBJ1-5; a weak D match, TRBD1 (6 bases). The CDR3 covers 14 residues. CDR1 is SGHRS and CDR2 is YFSETQ in the germline V gene. V was cut by 1 base and J by 5 bases, with 10 bases left in between. In nucleotides, the CDR3 is TGCGCCAGCAGCTTGATGACAGGAGATCAGCCCCAGCATTTT. Translating gives CASSLMTGDQPQHF.

This clone was seen only a few times. The chain is built from TRBV6-5 and TRBJ2-5; possible D gene TRBD2, 5 bases. In germline, CDR1 is MNHEY, CDR2 SVGAGI. The CDR3 sequence is 12 residues long. V was cut by 5 bases and J by 4 bases, with 8 bases left in between. The CDR3 DNA is TGTGCCAGCAGTACCCGGGGAGAGACCCAGTACTTC. Its translation is CASSTRGETQYF.

This rearrangement joins TRBV4-1 to TRBJ1-2; 7 bases match TRBD1. The CDR3 covers 16 residues. CDR1 and CDR2 from the germline V gene are MGHRA and YSYEKL. The J segment lost 5 bases and the V segment lost 1 base, leaving 10 bases of the junction unmatched. For the CDR3, the DNA is TGCGCCAGCAGCCAAGTAATAACCAGGGGGAGTTATGGCTACACCTTC. Its protein is CASSQVITRGSYGYTF.

The chain links TRBV2 to TRBJ1-1, with 8 bases lining up with TRBD1. Per germline, CDR1 SNHLY and CDR2 FYNNEI. This CDR3 spans 16 amino acids. Germline trimming cut 3 bases from V and 4 bases from J; bases unmatched to any gene: 10. CDR3 in amino acids: CASSDHQGASFTEAFF. The CDR3 DNA sequence: TGTGCCAGCAGTGATCATCAGGGGGCGAGTTTCACTGAAGCTTTCTTT. The full variable domain, its missing parts supplied by reference TRBV2 and TRBJ1-1, is EPEVTQTPSHQVTQMGQEVILRCVPISNHLYFYWYRQILGQKVEFLVSFYNNEISEKSEIFDDQFSVERPDGSNFTLKIRSTKLEDSAMYFCASSDHQGASFTEAFFGQGTRLTVV.

The V and J genes are TRBV27 and TRBJ2-1; 9 bases fit TRBD2. The V segment lost 6 bases and the J segment 7 bases; nucleotides outside the gene matches: 10. This CDR3 has 15 amino acids. Germline V CDR1 and CDR2: MNHEY, SMNVEV (reference sequence). The CDR3 sequence is CASRSKRGAWNEQFF. The CDR3 DNA sequence: TGTGCCAGCAGGTCGAAGCGGGGGGCGTGGAATGAGCAGTTCTTC.

In this sample, this clone turned up a few times. The chain recombines TRBV6-6 with TRBJ1-3, with D unresolved. The ends were cut back, 5 bases at V and 3 bases at J, with 17 bases in the middle. The CDR3 extends over 16 amino acids. Germline V CDR1 and CDR2: MNHNY, SVGAGI (reference sequence). CDR3 in DNA: TGTGCCAGCAGTGTAAGCCCCCTTGGGAGTGGAAACACCATATATTTT. Translated: CASSVSPLGSGNTIYF.

The chain uses TRBV18 and TRBJ1-6, with 10 bases fitting TRBD1. Trimming cost V 8 bases and J 8 bases; bases outside gene matches: 3. Germline V gene data show CDR1 as KGHSH and CDR2 as LQKENI. The CDR3 consists of 13 residues. DNA of the CDR3: TGTGCCAGCGAAGGACAGGGGGATTCACCCCTCCACTTT. Translated, it gives CASEGQGDSPLHF.

The chain employs TRBV7-9 and TRBJ2-5; possible D gene TRBD2, 5 bases. Trimming removed 10 bases from V and 9 bases from J, with 15 bases in between. Germline V gene lookup returns CDR1 SEHNR and CDR2 FQNEAQ (reference sequence). The CDR3 runs to 11 residues. The CDR3: CATLEVVAQYF. The DNA of the CDR3 is TGTGCCACCTTGGAGGTTGTGGCCCAGTACTTC. Using reference TRBV7-9 and TRBJ2-5 for the parts outside the CDR3, the full variable domain is DTGVSQNPRHKITKRGQNVTFRCDPISEHNRLYWYRQTLGQGPEFLTYFQNEAQLEKSRLLSDRFSAERPKGSFSTLEIQRTEQGDSAMYLCATLEVVAQYFGPGTRLLVL.

This clone was seen only once. The rearrangement joins TRBV5-6 to TRBJ2-1; 7 bases are a match to TRBD2. The CDR3 is 15 residues long. V shed 0 bases and J 6 bases; nucleotides not matched to a gene: 6. Looked up from germline, CDR1 is SGHDT and CDR2 is YYEEEE. The CDR3 protein is CASSLGTRRPNEQFF. The CDR3 DNA follows: TGTGCCAGCAGCTTGGGGACTAGGAGGCCCAATGAGCAGTTCTTC.

The V and J genes are TRBV18 and TRBJ1-5, with 7 bases identical to TRBD1. The germline V gene encodes CDR1 KGHSH and CDR2 LQKENI. V dropped 3 bases and J dropped 0; count of bases not matched to a gene: 8. The CDR3 has 17 amino acids. CDR3 protein: CASSPYNRGHSNQPQHF. The CDR3 DNA reads as TGTGCCAGCTCACCCTATAACAGGGGCCATAGCAATCAGCCCCAGCATTTT.

This clone appeared once. V usage is TRBV25-1 and J usage is TRBJ2-2; 7 bases are shared with TRBD1. After removal of 6 bases from V and 6 bases from J, the junction contained 10 bases not matched to a gene. CDR3 length equals 15 residues. The germline gives CDR1 MGHDK, CDR2 SYGVNS. This CDR3 reads CASRSGTVGAGELFF. CDR3 nucleotides: TGTGCCAGCAGATCCGGGACAGTGGGTGCCGGGGAGCTGTTTTTT.

The chain is built from TRBV29-1 and TRBJ1-1, with 9 bases lining up with TRBD1. Germline V gene data show CDR1 as SQVTM and CDR2 as ANQGSEA. The CDR3 contains 13 residues. V was clipped by 6 bases and J by 4 bases; unmatched bases: 6. CDR3: CSVKQGARTEAFF. In DNA, the CDR3 is TGCAGCGTCAAACAGGGGGCGCGCACTGAAGCTTTCTTT.

This clone was detected only a few times. The chain uses TRBV27 and TRBJ1-5, with D maybe TRBD1 (6 bases). The CDR3 runs 14 residues. Trimming cost V 5 bases and J 5 bases, with 13 bases left between them. The V gene's germline CDR1 is MNHEY and CDR2 SMNVEV (reference sequence). Here the CDR3 DNA reads TGTGCCAGCAGTCCCCTGACAGGATATCAGCCCCAGCATTTT. Translated, it gives CASSPLTGYQPQHF.

The rearrangement uses TRBV30 and TRBJ2-7; D unresolved. There are 11 residues in the CDR3. Trimming stripped 4 bases from V and 5 bases from J, with 9 bases between. Germline V lookup: CDR1 GTSNPN, CDR2 SVGIG (reference sequence). CDR3 in amino acids: CAWIGRNEQYF. The DNA of the CDR3 is TGTGCCTGGATTGGTAGAAACGAGCAGTACTTC.